Below, 14 T cell receptor beta chains from the same sample are listed, as sequenced in a study of T cell clones after liver transplantation. Assay used: immunoSEQ multiplex PCR; TCRdb lists only in-frame clones, some missing. The sample carries 20,000 to 25,000 clones, 55% to 75% recorded once. The sample here was CD4+ T cells from blood, taken before liver transplant. These receptors all stem from a human donor who received a liver transplant.

The chain combines TRBV4-1 with TRBJ2-7, with D tentatively TRBD2 (7 bases). The germline V gene has CDR1 MGHRA and CDR2 YSYEKL. The V end was cut by 0 bases, the J end by 6 bases, with 18 bases between. The length of the CDR3 is 16 residues. CDR3 bases: TGCGCCAGCAGCCAAGATTTCGGGGGGCGCGGGGTCGAGCAGTACTTC. This sequence encodes CASSQDFGGRGVEQYF.

The chain has TRBV6-6 and TRBJ2-5; 8 bases map to TRBD2. Trimming at V came to 7 bases and at J to 1 base, leaving 8 bases not matched to a gene. CDR3 length: 15 amino acids. The germline V gene has CDR1 MNHNY and CDR2 SVGAGI (reference sequence). The CDR3 DNA is TGTGCCAGCACACTCAGCGGGAGAAGCCAAGAGACCCAGTACTTC. Translating gives CASTLSGRSQETQYF.

This chain joins TRBV20-1 and TRBJ1-2; D remains unclear. The CDR3 has 11 residues. Trimming shortened V by 7 bases and J by 2 bases, and 8 bases separated the two germline ends. CDR1 DFQATT and CDR2 SNEGSKA come from the germline V gene (reference sequence). The CDR3 is CSDSENYGYTF. As DNA, the CDR3 is TGCAGTGATTCAGAAAACTATGGCTACACCTTC.

This chain uses TRBV6-5 with TRBJ1-1; D is uncertain. This CDR3 contains 15 residues. Trimming removed 2 bases at V and 0 bases at J, with 10 bases between. The V gene's germline CDR1 is MNHEY and CDR2 SVGAGI. The CDR3 loop is CASSYNDRMNTEAFF. Here the CDR3 DNA reads TGTGCCAGCAGTTACAATGACCGAATGAACACTGAAGCTTTCTTT.

The rearrangement joins TRBV6-1 to TRBJ1-2; D not certain. This CDR3 contains 12 residues. Trimming pared 10 bases from V and 3 bases from J, leaving 12 bases between. Germline CDR1 is MNHNS and CDR2 is SASEGT. Written as DNA, the CDR3 is TGTGCCATCCCGGCCGCATACTATGGCTACACCTTC. The encoded protein is CAIPAAYYGYTF.

The V gene is TRBV18, the J gene TRBJ2-1; 7 bases agree with TRBD1. The germline CDR1 and CDR2 sequences are KGHSH and LQKENI. The CDR3 runs 13 residues. V shed 4 bases, J shed 6 bases, and the junction held 3 bases outside the gene matches. The CDR3 loop is CASSLGQSNEQFF. In DNA, the CDR3 is TGTGCCAGCTCACTGGGACAGTCCAATGAGCAGTTCTTC. Looking up the rest from reference TRBV18 and TRBJ2-1 gives the full variable domain: NAGVMQNPRHLVRRRGQEARLRCSPMKGHSHVYWYRQLPEEGLKFMVYLQKENIIDESGMPKERFSAEFPKEGPSILRIQQVVRGDSAAYFCASSLGQSNEQFFGPGTRLTVL.

The chain employs TRBV28 and TRBJ2-3, with 8 nucleotides matching TRBD2. Germline CDR1 reads MDHEN; CDR2 reads SYDVKM. The CDR3 totals 15 residues. V was clipped by 1 base and J by 5 bases; unmatched bases: 5. CDR3 loop: CASSLSGGVQDTQYF. Here the CDR3 DNA reads TGTGCCAGCAGTTTATCGGGGGGGGTGCAAGATACGCAGTATTTT.

In this sample, this clone turned up once. The J gene is TRBJ2-7, the V gene TRBV7-2; D remains unclear. Deletions cut 5 bases from V and 6 bases from J, with 14 bases between. This CDR3 is built from 13 residues. Germline loops: CDR1 SGHTA, CDR2 FQGNSA. In DNA, the CDR3 is TGTGCCAGCAGCAGCGCCCCCGGTGGCGAGCAGTACGTC. It encodes CASSSAPGGEQYV.

The rearrangement joins TRBV18 to TRBJ1-3; 8 nucleotides line up with TRBD1. Trimming at V came to 6 bases and at J to 1 base, leaving 8 bases not matched to a gene. This CDR3 region has 16 residues. CDR1 is KGHSH, CDR2 LQKENI, per germline. The CDR3 DNA reads as TGTGCCAGCTCGCTGACAGGGGAGACTTCTGGAAACACCATATATTTT. Amino acid sequence: CASSLTGETSGNTIYF. Together with reference TRBV18 and TRBJ1-3, the CDR3 gives the full variable domain: NAGVMQNPRHLVRRRGQEARLRCSPMKGHSHVYWYRQLPEEGLKFMVYLQKENIIDESGMPKERFSAEFPKEGPSILRIQQVVRGDSAAYFCASSLTGETSGNTIYFGEGSWLTVV.

The V and J genes are TRBV27 and TRBJ2-2, with 7 bases fitting TRBD1. The CDR3 consists of 16 residues. CDR1 is MNHEY, CDR2 SMNVEV, per germline (reference sequence). The V and J ends lost 5 bases and 1 base, in that order; junction bases with no gene match: 7. CDR3: CASSPSRTGNTGELFF. CDR3 nucleotides: TGTGCCAGCAGTCCCTCTAGGACAGGGAACACCGGGGAGCTGTTTTTT.

This clone counts as medium-sized. The V call is TRBV2, the J call TRBJ1-5; tentatively, D is TRBD1 (5 bases). Looked up from germline, CDR1 is SNHLY and CDR2 is FYNNEI. There are 14 residues in the CDR3. Trimming removed 9 bases at V and 0 bases at J, with 12 bases between. CDR3 region: CARGGRDSNQPQHF. CDR3 sequence (DNA): TGTGCCAGGGGGGGTAGGGATAGCAATCAGCCCCAGCATTTT.

This chain joins TRBV5-1 and TRBJ2-7, with 10 bases identical to TRBD1. Germline lookup yields CDR1 SGHRS and CDR2 YFSETQ. The CDR3 consists of 15 residues. V was clipped by 3 bases and J by 5 bases; unmatched bases: 8. CDR3 loop: CASSSGGTGAHEQYF. In DNA, the CDR3 is TGCGCCAGCAGCTCGGGGGGGACAGGGGCCCACGAGCAGTACTTC.

This clone was seen only once. The CDR3 reads CASSTQSSYNEQFF. CDR3 DNA: TGTGCCAGCAGCACACAGAGCTCCTACAATGAGCAGTTCTTC. V and J are TRBV27 and TRBJ2-1; no firm D call. The CDR3 length is 14 residues. Germline V gene data show CDR1 as MNHEY and CDR2 as SMNVEV (reference sequence). Trimming left V 6 bases short and J 0 bases short, with 9 bases between.

The chain uses TRBV30 and TRBJ1-2; D perhaps matches TRBD1 (6 bases). The germline V gene has CDR1 GTSNPN and CDR2 SVGIG (reference sequence). The CDR3 spans 11 residues. The V and J ends lost 3 bases and 6 bases respectively, with 8 bases between them. This CDR3 reads CAWRGGNGYTF. In DNA form, the CDR3 reads TGTGCCTGGAGAGGGGGGAATGGCTACACCTTC.